This T cell receptor beta chain originates from a study of blood T cell repertoires in COVID-19. This CDR3 comprises 16 residues. Trimming at V came to 7 bases and at J to 6 bases, leaving 9 bases not matched to a gene. CDR1 is LNHDA and CDR2 is SQIVND in the germline V gene (reference sequence). The protocol was immunoSEQ multiplex PCR, while the TCRdb copy is restricted to in-frame clones and leaves out a portion. The sample consists of some 180,000 clones, roughly nine tenths of them appearing once. The specimen was PBMCs or T cells enriched from blood (not recorded which). The J gene is TRBJ2-1, the V gene TRBV19; TRBD2 matches at 13 bases. This TCR was sampled from a middle-aged woman in a cohort exposed to, infected with or recovered from COVID-19 (not recorded which). The CDR3 loop reads CASIPTSGRAINEQFF. The CDR3 DNA reads TGTGCCAGTATTCCAACTAGCGGGAGGGCCATCAATGAGCAGTTCTTC.